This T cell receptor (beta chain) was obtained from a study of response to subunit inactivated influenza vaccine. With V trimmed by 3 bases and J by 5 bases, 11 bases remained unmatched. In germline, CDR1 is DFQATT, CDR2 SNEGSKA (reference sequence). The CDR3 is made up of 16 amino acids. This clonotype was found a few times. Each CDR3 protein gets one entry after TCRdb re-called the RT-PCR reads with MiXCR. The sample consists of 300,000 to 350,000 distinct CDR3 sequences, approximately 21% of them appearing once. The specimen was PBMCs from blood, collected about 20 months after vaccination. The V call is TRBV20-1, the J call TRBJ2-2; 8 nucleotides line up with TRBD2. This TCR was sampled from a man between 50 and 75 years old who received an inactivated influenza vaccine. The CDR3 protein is CSARAEPAGDTGELFF. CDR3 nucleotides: TGCAGTGCTAGGGCCGAACCAGCGGGAGATACCGGGGAGCTGTTTTTT.